These T cell receptor beta chains were read from a single sample in a study of blood T cell repertoires in COVID-19. Sequenced by immunoSEQ multiplex PCR; TCRdb stores in-frame clones only, minus some. Among roughly 50,000 clones listed, roughly 84% were seen once. Specimen: peripheral blood. The source of these receptors is a woman aged 55-69 years with acute or convalescent COVID-19. CDR3s include the opening cysteine and the closing phenylalanine or tryptophan. D genes are given only for firm matches. Only some rows state a clone size, as once, few, many or a class for expanded clones.

NA | TRBJ2-3 | TRBV19 | NA | CASSIIGGTAGVGRGGTAQYF | TGTGCCAGTAGTATCATAGGCGGGACGGCCGGGGTTGGTAGAGGGGGGACAGCGCAGTATTTT
NA | TRBJ1-4 | TRBV23-1 | NA | CASSPARDAEKLFF | TGCGCCAGCAGTCCGGCCAGGGATGCGGAAAAACTGTTTTTT
few | TRBJ2-4 | TRBV14 | TRBD1 | CASSQDPGGAKVQYF | TGTGCCAGCAGCCAAGATCCAGGGGGCGCGAAAGTTCAGTACTTC
once | TRBJ2-3 | TRBV19 | TRBD2 | CASSKTGTSGTDTQYF | TGTGCCAGTAGTAAAACCGGGACTAGCGGCACAGATACGCAGTATTTT
NA | TRBJ2-1 | TRBV11-1 | TRBD1 | CASSKTGSREQFF | TGTGCCAGCAGCAAGACAGGGTCAAGGGAGCAGTTCTTC
NA | TRBJ1-6 | TRBV7-8 | NA | CASSLRGSANSPLHF | TGTGCCAGCAGCTTACGGGGGTCGGCAAATTCACCCCTCCACTTT
NA | TRBJ2-3 | TRBV7-3 | NA | CASSSKGQGTQYF | TGTGCCAGCAGCTCTAAGGGGCAGGGTACGCAGTATTTT
NA | TRBJ2-1 | TRBV5-1 | NA | CASRVVVGENNEQFF | TGCGCCAGCCGGGTGGTAGTAGGTGAAAACAATGAGCAGTTCTTC
once | TRBJ1-2 | TRBV15 | NA | CATSDTAFDGYTF | TGTGCCACCAGCGACACAGCCTTTGATGGCTACACCTTC
NA | TRBJ1-1 | TRBV19 | TRBD1 | CASSRIQGEGTEAFF | TGTGCCAGTAGCCGCATACAGGGGGAGGGGACTGAAGCTTTCTTT
NA | TRBJ1-5 | TRBV28 | NA | CASKGVSNQPQHF | TGTGCCAGCAAAGGGGTCAGCAATCAGCCCCAGCATTTT